This T cell receptor beta chain was observed in a study of cytomegalovirus exposure and HLA in healthy donors. The study's findings and limits: A further, later analysis showed that HLA-associated TCR beta chains (compared with equally common others) were more clonally expanded. Later, an analysis found that common viral pathogens appeared to be linked with several of the most significant clusters. Three CMV-associated chains proved CMV antigen-specific in vitro.

CDR3 length: 15 residues. Looked up from germline, CDR1 is LNHDA and CDR2 is SQIVND (reference sequence). V shed 5 bases and J shed 2 bases, with 15 bases lying between them. Researchers ran the PCR with 60 Vbeta and 13 Jbeta primers. The protocol was immunoSEQ multiplex PCR, while the TCRdb copy is restricted to in-frame clones and leaves out a portion. The table shows some 140,000 clones, with roughly 78% occurring only once. For this clone: Its antigen is not identified.

This receptor was identified in a man aged 45-60 years in good health and CMV-seropositive. J is TRBJ1-2 and V is TRBV19; D is perhaps TRBD1 (5 bases). Sequences were obtained from PBMCs. The CDR3 region has the DNA TGTGCCAGTAGTCCCTCAGGGAGGGCAAACTATGGCTACACCTTC. This codes for CASSPSGRANYGYTF.